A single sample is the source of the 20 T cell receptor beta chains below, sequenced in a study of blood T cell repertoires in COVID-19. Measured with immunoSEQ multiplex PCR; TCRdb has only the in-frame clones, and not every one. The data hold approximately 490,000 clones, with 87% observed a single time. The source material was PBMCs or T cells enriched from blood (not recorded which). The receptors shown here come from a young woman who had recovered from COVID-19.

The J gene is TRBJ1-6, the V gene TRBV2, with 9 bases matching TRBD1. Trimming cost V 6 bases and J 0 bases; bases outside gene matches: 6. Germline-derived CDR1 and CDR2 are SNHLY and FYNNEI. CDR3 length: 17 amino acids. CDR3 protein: CASSSMTGGSYNSPLHF. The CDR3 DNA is TGTGCCAGCAGCTCTATGACAGGGGGCTCCTATAATTCACCCCTCCACTTT.

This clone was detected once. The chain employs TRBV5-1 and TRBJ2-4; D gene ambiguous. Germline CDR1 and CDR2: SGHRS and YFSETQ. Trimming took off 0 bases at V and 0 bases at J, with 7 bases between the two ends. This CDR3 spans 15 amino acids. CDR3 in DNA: TGCGCCAGCAGCTTGGGACAAGTAGCCAAAAACATTCAGTACTTC. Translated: CASSLGQVAKNIQYF.

The CDR3 DNA reads as TGTGCCAGCAGTATAGGGGCCCGGAGCACTGAAGCTTTCTTT. Protein: CASSIGARSTEAFF. V and J are TRBV2 and TRBJ1-1, with TRBD1 as a possible D gene (5 bases). This CDR3 contains 14 residues. Trimming stripped 5 bases from V and 4 bases from J, with 14 bases between. Germline CDR1 reads SNHLY; CDR2 reads FYNNEI.

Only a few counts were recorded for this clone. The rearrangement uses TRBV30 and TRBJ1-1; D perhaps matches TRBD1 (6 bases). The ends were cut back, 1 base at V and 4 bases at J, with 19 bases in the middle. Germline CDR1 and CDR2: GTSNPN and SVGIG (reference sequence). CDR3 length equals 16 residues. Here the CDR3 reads CAWSGFLTGKGTEAFF. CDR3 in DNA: TGTGCCTGGAGTGGATTCCTTACAGGGAAGGGCACTGAAGCTTTCTTT.

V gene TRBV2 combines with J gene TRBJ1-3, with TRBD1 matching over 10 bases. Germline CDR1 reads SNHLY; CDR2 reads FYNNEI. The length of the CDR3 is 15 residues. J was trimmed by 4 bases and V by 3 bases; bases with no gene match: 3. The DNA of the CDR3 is TGTGCCAGCAGTGAGGAGGGACAGGGGGGAAACACCATATATTTT. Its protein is CASSEEGQGGNTIYF.

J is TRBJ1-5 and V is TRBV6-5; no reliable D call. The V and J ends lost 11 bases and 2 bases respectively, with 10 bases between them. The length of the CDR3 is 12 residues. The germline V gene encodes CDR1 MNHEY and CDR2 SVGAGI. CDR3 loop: CAGSEGNQPQHF. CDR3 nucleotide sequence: TGTGCCGGTAGCGAGGGCAATCAGCCCCAGCATTTT.

The CDR3 spells CASSSQGVANEQFF. The CDR3 region has the DNA TGCGCCAGCAGCTCCCAGGGGGTAGCGAATGAGCAGTTCTTC. The chain couples TRBV5-1 to TRBJ2-1; the match to TRBD1 covers 7 bases. CDR1 and CDR2 (germline): SGHRS, YFSETQ. Trimming cost V 3 bases and J 7 bases; bases outside gene matches: 7. CDR3 size: 14 residues. Based on the CDR3 plus reference TRBV5-1 and TRBJ2-1, the full variable domain is KAGVTQTPRYLIKTRGQQVTLSCSPISGHRSVSWYQQTPGQGLQFLFEYFSETQRNKGNFPGRFSGRQFSNSRSEMNVSTLELGDSALYLCASSSQGVANEQFFGPGTRLTVL.

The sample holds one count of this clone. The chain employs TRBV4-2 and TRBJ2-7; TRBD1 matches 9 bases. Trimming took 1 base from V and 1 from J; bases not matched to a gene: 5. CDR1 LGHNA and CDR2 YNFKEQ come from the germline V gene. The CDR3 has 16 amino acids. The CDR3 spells CASSQATGGESYEQYF. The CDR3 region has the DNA TGTGCCAGCAGCCAAGCAACAGGGGGCGAGTCCTACGAGCAGTACTTC.

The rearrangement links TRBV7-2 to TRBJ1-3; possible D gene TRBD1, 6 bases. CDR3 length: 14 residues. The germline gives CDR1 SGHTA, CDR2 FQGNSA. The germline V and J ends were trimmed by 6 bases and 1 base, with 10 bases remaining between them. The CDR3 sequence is CASRLQGSGNTIYF. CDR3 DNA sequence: TGTGCCAGCAGATTACAGGGATCTGGAAACACCATATATTTT.

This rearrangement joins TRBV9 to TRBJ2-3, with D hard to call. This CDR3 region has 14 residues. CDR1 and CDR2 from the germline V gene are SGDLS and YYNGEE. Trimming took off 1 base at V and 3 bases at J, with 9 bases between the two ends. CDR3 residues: CASSVLAGTDTQYF. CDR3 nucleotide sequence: TGTGCCAGCAGCGTACTCGCAGGTACAGATACGCAGTATTTT.

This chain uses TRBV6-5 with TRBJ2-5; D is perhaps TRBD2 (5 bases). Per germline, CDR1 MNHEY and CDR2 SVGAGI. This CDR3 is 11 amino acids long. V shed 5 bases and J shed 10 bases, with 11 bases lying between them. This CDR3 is CASSLAWFQYF. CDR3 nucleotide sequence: TGTGCCAGCAGTCTAGCCTGGTTCCAGTACTTC.

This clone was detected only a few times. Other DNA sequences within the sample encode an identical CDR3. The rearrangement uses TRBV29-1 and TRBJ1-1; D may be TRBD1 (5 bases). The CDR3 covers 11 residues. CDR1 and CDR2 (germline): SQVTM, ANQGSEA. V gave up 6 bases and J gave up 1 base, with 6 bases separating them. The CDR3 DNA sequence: TGCAGCGTCCAGGGGAACACTGAAGCTTTCTTT. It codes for CSVQGNTEAFF.

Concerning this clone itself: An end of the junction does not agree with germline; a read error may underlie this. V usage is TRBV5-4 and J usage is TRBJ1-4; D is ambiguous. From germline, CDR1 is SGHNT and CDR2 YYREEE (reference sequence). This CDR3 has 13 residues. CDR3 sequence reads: CASSHLADPPVLF. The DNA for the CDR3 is TGTGCCAGCAGCCACCTCGCGGATCCACCAGTGCTTTTT.

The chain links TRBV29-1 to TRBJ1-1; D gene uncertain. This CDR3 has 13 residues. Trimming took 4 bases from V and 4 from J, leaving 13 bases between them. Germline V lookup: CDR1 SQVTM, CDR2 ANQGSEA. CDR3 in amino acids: CSVVFRVGTEAFF. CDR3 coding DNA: TGCAGCGTTGTCTTCCGGGTGGGCACTGAAGCTTTCTTT.

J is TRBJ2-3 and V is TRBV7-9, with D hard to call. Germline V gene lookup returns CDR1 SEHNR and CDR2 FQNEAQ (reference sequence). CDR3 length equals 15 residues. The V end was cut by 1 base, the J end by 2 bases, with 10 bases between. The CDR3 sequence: CASSLGAQLTDTQYF. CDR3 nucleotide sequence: TGTGCCAGCAGCTTAGGGGCGCAACTCACAGATACGCAGTATTTT.

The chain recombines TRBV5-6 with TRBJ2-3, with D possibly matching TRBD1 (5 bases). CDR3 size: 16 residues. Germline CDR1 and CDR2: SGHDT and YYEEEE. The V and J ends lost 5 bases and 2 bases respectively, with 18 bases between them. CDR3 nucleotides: TGTGCCAGCAGAAAGGTAGGGGCAGGAACCACAGATACGCAGTATTTT. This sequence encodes CASRKVGAGTTDTQYF.

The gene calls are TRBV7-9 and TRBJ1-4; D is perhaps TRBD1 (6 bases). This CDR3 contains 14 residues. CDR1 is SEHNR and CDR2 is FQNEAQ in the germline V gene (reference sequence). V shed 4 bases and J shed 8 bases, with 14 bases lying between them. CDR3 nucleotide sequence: TGTGCCAGCAGCTACGGACAGTATAGGGAAAAACTGTTTTTT. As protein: CASSYGQYREKLFF.

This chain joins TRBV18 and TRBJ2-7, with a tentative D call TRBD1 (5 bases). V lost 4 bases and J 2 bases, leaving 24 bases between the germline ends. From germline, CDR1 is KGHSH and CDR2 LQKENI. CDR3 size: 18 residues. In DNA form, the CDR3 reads TGTGCCAGCTCACAATACGACAAGAGACAGAAACCAACCTACGAGCAGTACTTC. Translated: CASSQYDKRQKPTYEQYF.

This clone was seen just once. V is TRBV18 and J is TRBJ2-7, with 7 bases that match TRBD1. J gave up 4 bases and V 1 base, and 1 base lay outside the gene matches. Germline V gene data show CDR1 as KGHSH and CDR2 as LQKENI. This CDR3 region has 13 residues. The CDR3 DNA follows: TGTGCCAGCTCACCACAACAGGGGTACGAGCAGTACTTC. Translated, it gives CASSPQQGYEQYF. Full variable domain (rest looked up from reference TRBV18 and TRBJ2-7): NAGVMQNPRHLVRRRGQEARLRCSPMKGHSHVYWYRQLPEEGLKFMVYLQKENIIDESGMPKERFSAEFPKEGPSILRIQQVVRGDSAAYFCASSPQQGYEQYFGPGTRLTVT.

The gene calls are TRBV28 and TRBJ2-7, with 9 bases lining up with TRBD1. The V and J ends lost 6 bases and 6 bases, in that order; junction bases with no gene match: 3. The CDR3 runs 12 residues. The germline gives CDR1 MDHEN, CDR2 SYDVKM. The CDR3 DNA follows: TGTGCCAGCAGACAGGGGGCCCTCGAGCAGTACTTC. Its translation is CASRQGALEQYF.